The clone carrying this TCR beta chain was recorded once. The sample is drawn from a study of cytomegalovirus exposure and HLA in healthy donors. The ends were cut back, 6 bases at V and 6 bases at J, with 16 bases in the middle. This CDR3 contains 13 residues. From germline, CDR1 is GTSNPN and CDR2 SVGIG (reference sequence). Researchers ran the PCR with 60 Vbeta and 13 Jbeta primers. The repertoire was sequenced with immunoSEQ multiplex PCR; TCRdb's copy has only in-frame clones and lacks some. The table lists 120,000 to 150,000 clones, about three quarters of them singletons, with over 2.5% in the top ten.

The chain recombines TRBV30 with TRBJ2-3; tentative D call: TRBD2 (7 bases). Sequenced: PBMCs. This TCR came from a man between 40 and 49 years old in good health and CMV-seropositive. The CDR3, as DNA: TGTGCCTGTAGGGGGAGGGCCGGGGATACGCAGTATTTT. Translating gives CACRGRAGDTQYF.